This T cell receptor (beta chain) was identified during a study of blood T cell repertoires in COVID-19. In the study overall: The cDNA or gDNA used as material had been derived from T cells, B-cell-depleted T cells, or PBMCs.

The table came from immunoSEQ multiplex PCR; TCRdb's copy has only in-frame clones and leaves some out. Of 95,000 to 150,000 clones detected, roughly 83% appear once; the ten largest clones hold 3.5% to 4.5%. Sequences were obtained from peripheral blood. The TCR originated in an elderly woman with acute or convalescent COVID-19.

The CDR3 reads CASSYPGQGGFYGYTF. CDR3 nucleotide sequence: TGTGCCAGCAGCTACCCAGGACAGGGGGGCTTTTATGGCTACACCTTC. This chain uses TRBV5-4 with TRBJ1-2; 10 bases align to TRBD1. Unmatched junction bases numbered 10, after V lost 3 bases and J lost 5 bases. This CDR3 has 16 amino acids. The germline V gene has CDR1 SGHNT and CDR2 YYREEE (reference sequence).